Shown below are 18 T cell receptor beta chains from a single sample sequenced in a study of TIL therapy for anti-PD-1-resistant metastatic lung cancer. Sequencing used immunoSEQ v3. Here immunoSEQ multiplex PCR was the method, and the copy in TCRdb shows in-frame clones only, minus some. The table lists fewer than 15,000 clones, approximately 72% of them singletons, with approximately 9.4% in the top ten. Time point meaning: pre-treatment sample, taken before nivolumab and TIL therapy. The tumor samples were excised metastases, mostly pleural nodules or supraclavicular lymph nodes. Sequencing was performed on tumor tissue, taken at baseline. All receptors come from a woman aged 30-79 years with non-small cell lung cancer.

The rearrangement links TRBV11-2 to TRBJ2-1; no firm D call. Trimming left V 0 bases short and J 5 bases short, with 5 bases between. This CDR3 is 13 amino acids long. Germline V CDR1 and CDR2: SGHAT, FQNNGV. The chain's CDR3 is CASSLDWDNEQFF. The DNA for the CDR3 is TGTGCCAGCAGCTTAGATTGGGACAATGAGCAGTTCTTC. The full variable domain, rest sourced from reference TRBV11-2 and TRBJ2-1, is EAGVAQSPRYKIIEKRQSVAFWCNPISGHATLYWYQQILGQGPKLLIQFQNNGVVDDSQLPKDRFSAERLKGVDSTLKIQPAKLEDSAVYLCASSLDWDNEQFFGPGTRLTVL.

The genes are TRBV6-1 and TRBJ2-7; 8 bases match TRBD2. CDR3 size: 14 residues. Trimming took 4 bases from V and 6 from J; bases not matched to a gene: 8. CDR1 and CDR2 from the germline V gene are MNHNS and SASEGT. CDR3 loop: CASSARGGAREQYF. The CDR3 nucleotides are TGTGCCAGCAGTGCCCGGGGGGGGGCCCGCGAGCAGTACTTC.

The chain has TRBV7-8 and TRBJ1-1; 8 bases line up with TRBD1. The germline V gene encodes CDR1 SGHVS and CDR2 FQNEAQ. V was pared by 3 bases and J by 13 bases, with 10 bases of the junction left unmatched. There are 13 residues in the CDR3. The CDR3 nucleotides read TGTGCCAGCAGCTTTTTCGGACAGGGAGACATTTTCTTT. Its protein is CASSFFGQGDIFF.

The chain combines TRBV7-2 with TRBJ2-5, with a possible D match to TRBD2 (6 bases). Germline CDR1 and CDR2: SGHTA and FQGNSA. V lost 4 bases and J lost 1, with 13 bases in between. This CDR3 contains 15 residues. CDR3 sequence: CASSSTSGPQETQYF. The CDR3 coding sequence is TGTGCCAGCAGCTCAACAAGCGGGCCCCAAGAGACCCAGTACTTC.

The V call is TRBV7-8, the J call TRBJ2-3; D gene unclear. Between the trimmed V and J ends, which lost 6 bases and 0 bases, there was a span of 13 bases. CDR3 length: 15 residues. Germline V CDR1 and CDR2: SGHVS, FQNEAQ. The CDR3 sequence is CASSPLGHSTDTQYF. DNA for the CDR3: TGTGCCAGCAGTCCTCTCGGGCATAGCACAGATACGCAGTATTTT.

The CDR3 protein is CASSQGSRGHGDTQYF. In DNA form, the CDR3 reads TGTGCCAGCAGCCAAGGCAGTAGGGGTCACGGAGATACGCAGTATTTT. The J gene is TRBJ2-3, the V gene TRBV14; D might be TRBD1 (5 bases). The CDR3 is made up of 16 amino acids. Germline V lookup: CDR1 SGHDN, CDR2 FVKESK. The V end lost 1 base, the J end lost 5 bases, and 16 bases lay between the germline ends.

This rearrangement joins TRBV5-4 to TRBJ2-7; unclear D gene. The CDR3 runs 13 residues. Trimming took off 0 bases at V and 3 bases at J, with 7 bases between the two ends. Germline V gene lookup returns CDR1 SGHNT and CDR2 YYREEE (reference sequence). The DNA of the CDR3 is TGTGCCAGCAGCTTGGAGCCTCGCTACGAGCAGTACTTC. It yields the protein CASSLEPRYEQYF.

The rearrangement links TRBV19 to TRBJ1-3; D gene unclear. Trimming stripped 0 bases from V and 7 bases from J, with 10 bases between. This CDR3 is built from 14 residues. Looked up from germline, CDR1 is LNHDA and CDR2 is SQIVND (reference sequence). The CDR3 region is CASSIDLVQNTIYF. CDR3 sequence (DNA): TGTGCCAGTAGTATAGATCTCGTACAGAACACCATATATTTT. Looking up the rest from reference TRBV19 and TRBJ1-3 gives the full variable domain: DGGITQSPKYLFRKEGQNVTLSCEQNLNHDAMYWYRQDPGQGLRLIYYSQIVNDFQKGDIAEGYSVSREKKESFPLTVTSAQKNPTAFYLCASSIDLVQNTIYFGEGSWLTVV.

This clone qualifies as medium-sized. The CDR3 coding sequence is TGTGCCATCAGTGAGTCTCATGTCGAAGGGGAGCTGTTTTTT. Translated: CAISESHVEGELFF. The rearrangement uses TRBV10-3 and TRBJ2-2; D not certain. This CDR3 has 14 amino acids. CDR1 and CDR2 from the germline V gene are ENHRY and SYGVKD. Trimming removed 0 bases at V and 8 bases at J, with 10 bases between.

This chain joins TRBV7-9 and TRBJ1-1; the D gene is possibly TRBD1 (5 bases). From germline, CDR1 is SEHNR and CDR2 FQNEAQ (reference sequence). The CDR3 is 13 amino acids. V was trimmed by 2 bases and J by 6 bases, leaving 10 bases between them. CDR3 nucleotide sequence: TGTGCCAGCAGCTTACCAGCGGGGGCTGAAGCTTTCTTT. Residues: CASSLPAGAEAFF.

The chain carries TRBV14 and TRBJ2-1, with D unresolved. Germline V gene data show CDR1 as SGHDN and CDR2 as FVKESK. CDR3 length equals 11 residues. Trimming left V 2 bases short and J 8 bases short, with 4 bases between. CDR3: CASSQTYEQFF. The DNA for the CDR3 is TGTGCCAGCAGCCAAACTTATGAGCAGTTCTTC.

The chain recombines TRBV6-5 with TRBJ1-3, with TRBD1 as a possible D gene (6 bases). Germline V gene lookup returns CDR1 MNHEY and CDR2 SVGAGI. There are 15 residues in the CDR3. V was trimmed by 7 bases and J by 2 bases, leaving 15 bases between them. CDR3 in amino acids: CASTNDRFAGNTIYF. CDR3 sequence (DNA): TGTGCCAGCACCAACGACAGGTTTGCTGGAAACACCATATATTTT.

This chain links TRBV10-3 with TRBJ1-5; D not certain. The CDR3 loop spans 17 amino acids. Deletions cut 6 bases from V and 2 bases from J, with 20 bases between. Per the germline V gene, CDR1 is ENHRY and CDR2 is SYGVKD. In DNA form, the CDR3 reads TGTGCCATCAGGGAGAGTCGAGACCCCGATGGCAATCAGCCCCAGCATTTT. Translating gives CAIRESRDPDGNQPQHF.

This clone has more than one count but fewer than ten. The chain recombines TRBV4-1 with TRBJ2-7, with 11 bases lining up with TRBD2. CDR3 length equals 15 residues. Germline loops: CDR1 MGHRA, CDR2 YSYEKL. V was pared by 3 bases and J by 3 bases, with 4 bases of the junction left unmatched. DNA for the CDR3: TGCGCCAGCAGCCAGGGACTAGCGGTAGTCTACGAGCAGTACTTC. Protein: CASSQGLAVVYEQYF.

The chain combines TRBV7-2 with TRBJ2-7; 9 bases fit TRBD2. The trim removed 3 bases at V and 0 bases at J, leaving 9 bases unmatched. The CDR3 sequence is 17 residues long. Germline CDR1 is SGHTA and CDR2 is FQGNSA. CDR3 DNA sequence: TGTGCCAGCAGCTTGAGTAGCGGGGGACTCCTCTCCTACGAGCAGTACTTC. Translating gives CASSLSSGGLLSYEQYF.

The J gene is TRBJ2-1, the V gene TRBV4-1; 9 positions match TRBD2. The germline gives CDR1 MGHRA, CDR2 YSYEKL. The CDR3 covers 17 residues. V was clipped by 1 base and J by 9 bases; unmatched bases: 13. The CDR3 DNA reads TGCGCCAGCAGCCAAGGCCTTCTAGCGGGGCCTATGAGTGAGCAGTTCTTC. It encodes CASSQGLLAGPMSEQFF.

CDR3 bases: TGTGCCAGCAGCTACGTTACTGAAGCTTTCTTT. Protein sequence: CASSYVTEAFF. This chain links TRBV6-7 with TRBJ1-1; no clear D. TRBV6-7 is identified as an open reading frame with a role that is uncertain. The length of the CDR3 is 11 residues. The ends were cut back, 6 bases at V and 5 bases at J, with 7 bases in the middle.

This clone came up a few times. The chain joins TRBV28 to TRBJ1-2, with D possibly TRBD1 on 6 matching bases. Germline loops: CDR1 MDHEN, CDR2 SYDVKM. There are 16 residues in the CDR3. Trimming left V 2 bases short and J 7 bases short, with 20 bases between. The CDR3 DNA follows: TGTGCCAGCAGTTTAGCCACAGTCGGGGGCGACGGTGGCTACACCTTC. It yields the protein CASSLATVGGDGGYTF.